This is a list of T cell receptor beta chains from one sample in a study of shared clonotypes between healthy human individuals. Method: immunoSEQ multiplex PCR; TCRdb's copy keeps in-frame clones and lacks some. The sample lists millions of clones, about 94% seen once, with 0.85% to 1.2% in the top ten. Input material: naive CD8+ T cells sorted from blood. These receptors were taken from a man between 18 and 35 years old in good health. CDR3s include the opening cysteine and the closing phenylalanine or tryptophan. Each record gives: D gene, V gene, clone size, J gene, CDR3 protein. A D gene is named only where the DNA matches it firmly. Part of the rows lack a size; the others show once, few, many or a class for expanded clones.

NA	TRBV5-1	NA	TRBJ2-7	CASSSYGTFYEQYF
NA	TRBV9	NA	TRBJ1-2	CASSVGGDTYGYTF
NA	TRBV11-2	NA	TRBJ1-2	CASSPGSSYGYTF
NA	TRBV6-5	NA	TRBJ2-2	CASSYGSSENTGELFF
TRBD1	TRBV6-5	NA	TRBJ1-4	CASRAGQGTNEKLFF
TRBD1	TRBV9	few	TRBJ2-7	CASSVGGTAYEQYF
NA	TRBV4-1	NA	TRBJ1-1	CASSQDPGVNTEAFF
TRBD1	TRBV27	once	TRBJ1-6	CASKTGQGANSPLHF
TRBD1	TRBV6-5	NA	TRBJ2-3	CASSWTGGGLDTQYF
NA	TRBV10-1	NA	TRBJ2-3	CASSANTADTQYF
NA	TRBV4-1	NA	TRBJ1-2	CASSQDLGGGGYTF
NA	TRBV27	NA	TRBJ2-7	CASSLYWSRQGTVEQYF
NA	TRBV10-2	NA	TRBJ2-5	CASSEGPRVRVETQYF
NA	TRBV27	NA	TRBJ1-3	CASSFRAGPKEGRSGNTIYF
NA	TRBV7-9	NA	TRBJ1-1	CASSPHGAFF
NA	TRBV13	once	TRBJ1-1	CASSLGPSTEAFF
NA	TRBV7-9	NA	TRBJ2-5	CASSPPNSQETQYF
TRBD2	TRBV27	once	TRBJ2-5	CASSFRLAGGPEETQYF
NA	TRBV6-1	NA	TRBJ2-7	CASSEARDSSYEQYF
NA	TRBV6-5	NA	TRBJ2-1	CASSYSGPGDNEQFF
NA	TRBV1	NA	TRBJ2-3	CTSSPRERESTDTQYF
NA	TRBV4-1	NA	TRBJ2-2	CASSQIGGTELFF
NA	TRBV19	NA	TRBJ2-7	CASSMGSGDYEQYF
NA	TRBV29-1	NA	TRBJ1-2	CSVELPGRDGYTF
NA	TRBV9	NA	TRBJ1-2	CASSVTGKPNYGYTF
NA	TRBV6-5	NA	TRBJ2-1	CASSTGSYNEQFF
NA	TRBV5-6	NA	TRBJ2-7	CASSSGAGDYEQYF
NA	TRBV7-9	NA	TRBJ1-4	CASSLAVQGLLEKLFF
TRBD2	TRBV5-6	once	TRBJ2-1	CASSIIAGKSSYNEQFF
NA	TRBV7-9	NA	TRBJ2-1	CASGLGPPPNEQFF
TRBD1	TRBV28	NA	TRBJ2-3	CASSSRMVGQGSTDTQYF
TRBD1	TRBV5-6	NA	TRBJ1-6	CASSSIQGFSNSPLHF
TRBD2	TRBV7-9	NA	TRBJ2-7	CASSGPGTSGSYEQYF
TRBD2	TRBV18	NA	TRBJ2-7	CASSDTSGSSPYEQYF
TRBD1	TRBV5-1	NA	TRBJ1-1	CASSLTGGLLGTEAFF
NA	TRBV10-3	NA	TRBJ2-7	CAISESEGAPGDEQYF
NA	TRBV6-5	NA	TRBJ2-1	CASSYFSGSDEQFF
NA	TRBV10-3	NA	TRBJ1-2	CAISKDMEGYTF
TRBD1	TRBV11-2	once	TRBJ2-3	CASSSYRGPEGTDTQYF
NA	TRBV6-5	once	TRBJ1-1	CASSPDRFMAFF